This T cell receptor (beta chain) was recorded in a study of early T cells in non-severe SARS-CoV-2 infection. About the study: Chains were not paired, and sequencing was done on bulk RNA from unsorted whole blood. Study results and caveats: Anti-spike CD8 responses were favored in VDJdb matching, and private and CD4 specificities were missed.

Researchers attached unique molecular identifiers to individual cDNA molecules. MiXCR was run by TCRdb on the 5' RACE reads, yielding one entry per CDR3 protein. The sample includes tens of thousands of distinct CDR3 sequences, approximately 5.9% of them seen just once. The length of the CDR3 is 13 residues. Looked up from germline, CDR1 is LNHDA and CDR2 is SQIVND (reference sequence). Trimming removed 8 bases from V and 6 bases from J, with 15 bases in between. This clonotype was seen at least ten times. Antigen: not known. This chain links TRBV19 with TRBJ2-3, with D possibly TRBD1 on 6 matching bases. Sequencing used whole blood, obtained at baseline. The receptor was derived from an adult who was a healthcare worker with PCR-confirmed SARS-CoV-2 infection or an uninfected control (not recorded which). CDR3 protein: CASGEQGGDTQYF. CDR3 DNA: TGTGCCAGTGGTGAACAGGGTGGGGATACGCAGTATTTT.